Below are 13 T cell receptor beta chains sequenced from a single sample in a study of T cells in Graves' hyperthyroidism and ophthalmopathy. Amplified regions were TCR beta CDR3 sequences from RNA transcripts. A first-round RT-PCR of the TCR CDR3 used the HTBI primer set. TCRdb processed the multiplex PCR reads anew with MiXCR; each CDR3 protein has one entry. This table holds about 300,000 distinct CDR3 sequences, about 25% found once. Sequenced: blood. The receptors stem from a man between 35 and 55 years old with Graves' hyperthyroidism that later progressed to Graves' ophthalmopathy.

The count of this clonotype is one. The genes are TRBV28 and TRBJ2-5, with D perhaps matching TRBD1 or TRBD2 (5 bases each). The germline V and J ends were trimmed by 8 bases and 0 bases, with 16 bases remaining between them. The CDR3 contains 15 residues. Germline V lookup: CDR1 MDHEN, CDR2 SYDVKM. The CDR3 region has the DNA TGTGCCAGCCGAAAACCACTAGGGGACCAAGAGACCCAGTACTTC. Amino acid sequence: CASRKPLGDQETQYF.

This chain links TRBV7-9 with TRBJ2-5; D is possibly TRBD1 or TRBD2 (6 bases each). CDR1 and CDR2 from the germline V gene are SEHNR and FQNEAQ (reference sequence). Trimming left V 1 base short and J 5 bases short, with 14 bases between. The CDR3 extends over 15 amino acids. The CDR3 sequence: CASSLGAGEEETQYF. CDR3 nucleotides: TGTGCCAGCAGCTTAGGTGCAGGGGAGGAGGAGACCCAGTACTTC.

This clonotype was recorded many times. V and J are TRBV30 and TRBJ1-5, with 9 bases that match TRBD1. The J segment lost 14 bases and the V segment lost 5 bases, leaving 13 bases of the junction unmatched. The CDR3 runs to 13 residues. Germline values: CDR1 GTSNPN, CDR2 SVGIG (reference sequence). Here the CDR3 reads CAWDTGTGKPKHF. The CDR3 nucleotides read TGTGCCTGGGATACCGGGACAGGGAAACCGAAGCATTTT.

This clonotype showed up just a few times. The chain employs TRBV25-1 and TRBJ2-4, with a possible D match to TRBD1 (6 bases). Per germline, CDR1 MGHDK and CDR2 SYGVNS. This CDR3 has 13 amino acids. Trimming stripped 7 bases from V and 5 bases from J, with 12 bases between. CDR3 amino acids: CASTDRFQNIQYF. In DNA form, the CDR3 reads TGTGCCAGCACCGACAGGTTCCAAAACATTCAGTACTTC.

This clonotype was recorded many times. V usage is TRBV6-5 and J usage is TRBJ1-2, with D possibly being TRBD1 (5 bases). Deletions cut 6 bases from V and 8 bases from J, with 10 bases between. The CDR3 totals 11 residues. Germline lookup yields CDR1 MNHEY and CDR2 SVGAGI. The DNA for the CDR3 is TGTGCCAGCAGGGGGGGGGTCGGCTACACCTTC. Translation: CASRGGVGYTF.

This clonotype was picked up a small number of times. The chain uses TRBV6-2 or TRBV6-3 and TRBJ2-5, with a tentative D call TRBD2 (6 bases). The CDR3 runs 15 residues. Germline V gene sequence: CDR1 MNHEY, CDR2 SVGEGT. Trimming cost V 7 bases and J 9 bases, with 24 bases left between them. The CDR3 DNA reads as TGTGCCAGCAAAGACAAGGGACTGGCCTTCAAGGCCCAGTACTTC. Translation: CASKDKGLAFKAQYF.

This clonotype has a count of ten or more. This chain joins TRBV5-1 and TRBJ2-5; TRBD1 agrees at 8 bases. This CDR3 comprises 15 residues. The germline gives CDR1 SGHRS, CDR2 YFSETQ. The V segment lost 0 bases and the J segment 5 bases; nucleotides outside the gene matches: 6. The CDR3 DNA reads TGCGCCAGCAGCTTGGGGACAGGGCATCGGGAGACCCAGTACTTC. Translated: CASSLGTGHRETQYF. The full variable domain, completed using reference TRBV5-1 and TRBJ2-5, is KAGVTQTPRYLIKTRGQQVTLSCSPISGHRSVSWYQQTPGQGLQFLFEYFSETQRNKGNFPGRFSGRQFSNSRSEMNVSTLELGDSALYLCASSLGTGHRETQYFGPGTRLLVL.

The CDR3 here is CASSPRDRGRTEAFF. CDR3 in DNA: TGTGCCAGCAGCCCCCGGGACAGGGGGCGAACTGAAGCTTTCTTT. The chain uses TRBV5-6 and TRBJ1-1; 12 nucleotides align to TRBD1. J was trimmed by 5 bases and V by 4 bases; bases with no gene match: 6. The CDR3 spans 15 residues. CDR1 and CDR2 from the germline V gene are SGHDT and YYEEEE.

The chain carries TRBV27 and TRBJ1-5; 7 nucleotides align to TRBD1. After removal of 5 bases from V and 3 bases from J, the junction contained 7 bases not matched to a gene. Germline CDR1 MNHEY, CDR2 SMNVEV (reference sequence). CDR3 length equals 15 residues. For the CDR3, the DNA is TGTGCCAGCAGTCCTAGGGGGCCCTACAATCAGCCCCAGCATTTT. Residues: CASSPRGPYNQPQHF.

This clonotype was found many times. CDR3 bases: TGTGCCAGCAGTGAAGCGGAAGGGGTCGGGACTGAGCAGTACTTC. This encodes CASSEAEGVGTEQYF. This sequence joins TRBV6-1 and TRBJ2-7, with D possibly matching TRBD2 (6 bases). The CDR3 sequence is 15 residues long. Germline CDR1 MNHNS, CDR2 SASEGT. Trimming shortened V by 0 bases and J by 7 bases, and 16 bases separated the two germline ends.

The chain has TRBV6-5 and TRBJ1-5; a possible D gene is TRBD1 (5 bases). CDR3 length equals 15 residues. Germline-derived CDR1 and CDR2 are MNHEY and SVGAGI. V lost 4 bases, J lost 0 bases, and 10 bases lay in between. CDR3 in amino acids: CASSLQAPSNQPQHF. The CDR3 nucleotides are TGTGCCAGCAGTTTACAGGCCCCTAGCAATCAGCCCCAGCATTTT.

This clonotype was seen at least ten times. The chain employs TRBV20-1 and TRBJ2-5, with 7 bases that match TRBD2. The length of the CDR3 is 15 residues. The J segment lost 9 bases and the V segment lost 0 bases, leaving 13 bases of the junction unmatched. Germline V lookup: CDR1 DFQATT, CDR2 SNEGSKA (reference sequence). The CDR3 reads CSAREGASGTGAQYF. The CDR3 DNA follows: TGCAGTGCTAGAGAAGGGGCTAGCGGTACCGGGGCCCAGTACTTC.

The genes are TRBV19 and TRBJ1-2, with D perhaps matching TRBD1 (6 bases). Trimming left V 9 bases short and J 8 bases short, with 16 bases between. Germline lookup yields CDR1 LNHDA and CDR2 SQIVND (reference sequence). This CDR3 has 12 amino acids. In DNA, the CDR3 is TGTGCCAGCCAACAGGGTTTGGAGGGCTACACCTTC. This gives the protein CASQQGLEGYTF. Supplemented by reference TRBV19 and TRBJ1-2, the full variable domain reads DGGITQSPKYLFRKEGQNVTLSCEQNLNHDAMYWYRQDPGQGLRLIYYSQIVNDFQKGDIAEGYSVSREKKESFPLTVTSAQKNPTAFYLCASQQGLEGYTFGSGTRLTVV.